Shown below are 15 T cell receptor beta chains from a single sample sequenced in a study of cytomegalovirus exposure and HLA in healthy donors. The PCR used 60 Vbeta and 13 Jbeta primers. Profiled with immunoSEQ multiplex PCR; TCRdb holds only in-frame clones, not every one. The sample yields some 100,000 clones, around 70% seen once. The material sequenced was PBMCs. All receptors derive from a woman aged 45-60 years in good health and CMV-seropositive.

The CDR3 region has the DNA TGTGCCAGCAGCCCGTACCGCGGGGAGGGCCAGTCCTACGAGCAGTACTTC. Residues: CASSPYRGEGQSYEQYF. The chain recombines TRBV5-4 with TRBJ2-7; 7 nucleotides agree with TRBD2. This CDR3 region has 17 residues. With 4 bases clipped from V and 1 base from J, the junction kept 14 bases outside the gene matches. Germline-derived CDR1 and CDR2 are SGHNT and YYREEE (reference sequence).

This clone was found once. The rearrangement joins TRBV5-1 to TRBJ2-5, with 8 bases that match TRBD2. Matching the DNA end better, TRBJ2-7 makes the J call doubtful. Germline CDR1 SGHRS, CDR2 YFSETQ. The CDR3 covers 15 residues. The CDR3 DNA sequence: TGCGCCAGCAGCTACGAGGCGGGAGGTTTCTACGAGCAGTACTTC. It encodes CASSYEAGGFYEQYF.

This sequence joins TRBV5-6 and TRBJ1-2, with 8 bases that match TRBD1. Germline CDR1 reads SGHDT; CDR2 reads YYEEEE. V trimming: 4 bases; J trimming: 7 bases; junction bases outside the gene matches: 9. This CDR3 is 14 amino acids long. This CDR3 is CASSPDRGSSGYTF. The CDR3 coding sequence is TGTGCCAGCAGCCCTGACAGGGGCTCTTCTGGCTACACCTTC.

The gene calls are TRBV19 and TRBJ1-5, with D tentatively TRBD1 (6 bases). The V end lost 2 bases, the J end lost 4 bases, and 12 bases lay between the germline ends. The CDR3 runs 15 residues. From germline, CDR1 is LNHDA and CDR2 SQIVND (reference sequence). For the CDR3, the DNA is TGTGCCAGTAGTATAATGGGGGCGCGGAATCAGCCCCAGCATTTT. Translated: CASSIMGARNQPQHF.

This clone came up a few times. The CDR3 coding sequence is TGTGCCAGCCGAACCGGGACTAACTATGGCTACACCTTC. As protein: CASRTGTNYGYTF. The chain recombines TRBV28 with TRBJ1-2; no clear D. V shed 8 bases and J shed 0 bases, with 10 bases lying between them. Germline lookup yields CDR1 MDHEN and CDR2 SYDVKM. The CDR3 is 13 amino acids.

This clone was seen a handful of times. The V gene is TRBV19, the J gene TRBJ2-7, with 8 bases identical to TRBD1. CDR3 length: 16 residues. Germline CDR1 reads LNHDA; CDR2 reads SQIVND (reference sequence). V shed 7 bases and J 6 bases; nucleotides not matched to a gene: 17. Here the CDR3 DNA reads TGTGCCAGTACCTCCCCTCAGCGACAGGGGATTTCCGAGCAGTACTTC. This codes for CASTSPQRQGISEQYF.

This chain uses TRBV6-5 with TRBJ1-2, with TRBD1 identical over 7 bases. The CDR3 totals 12 residues. The junction had 1 base not matched to a gene; V was cut back by 1 base and J by 8 bases. The V gene's germline CDR1 is MNHEY and CDR2 SVGAGI. CDR3 amino acids: CASSYFRGGYTF. The CDR3 region has the DNA TGTGCCAGCAGTTACTTCAGGGGGGGCTACACCTTC.

This clone has a single count. The chain is built from TRBV5-4 and TRBJ2-7; 8 bases map to TRBD2. This CDR3 is built from 16 residues. Losses at the gene ends were 4 bases for V and 0 bases for J; bases not matched to a gene: 9. The V gene's germline CDR1 is SGHNT and CDR2 YYREEE (reference sequence). The CDR3 DNA reads as TGTGCCAGCAGCCGTGAAGCGGGAGTGAGCTCCTACGAGCAGTACTTC. Translated, it gives CASSREAGVSSYEQYF.

The chain has TRBV5-1 and TRBJ2-1; 8 nucleotides match TRBD2. Germline CDR1 reads SGHRS; CDR2 reads YFSETQ. The CDR3 extends over 17 amino acids. Unmatched junction bases numbered 12, after V lost 1 base and J lost 6 bases. The CDR3 loop reads CASSLRPLAGISNEQFF. DNA for the CDR3: TGCGCCAGCAGCTTGCGTCCCCTAGCGGGTATCTCCAATGAGCAGTTCTTC.

CDR3 nucleotide sequence: TGCGCCAGCAGCTTGGTGGGACTAGCGGGAATTGGCAATGAGCAGTTCTTC. It codes for CASSLVGLAGIGNEQFF. The J gene is TRBJ2-1, the V gene TRBV5-1, with 13 bases lining up with TRBD2. After removal of 0 bases from V and 6 bases from J, the junction contained 6 bases not matched to a gene. Germline V gene sequence: CDR1 SGHRS, CDR2 YFSETQ. CDR3 size: 17 residues.

About this clone itself: Sequence at one end of the junction differs from germline and may be a read error. The chain links TRBV7-7 to TRBJ2-5; 10 bases are shared with TRBD1. This CDR3 is 16 amino acids long. Germline lookup yields CDR1 SSHAT and CDR2 FNYEAQ (reference sequence). As DNA, the CDR3 is TGTGCTAGCAGCCCAGGGACAGGGGCATTCCAAGAGACCCAGTACTTC. Amino acids: CASSPGTGAFQETQYF.

The chain joins TRBV10-2 to TRBJ1-2, with a weak D call TRBD1 (5 bases). V gave up 4 bases and J gave up 4 bases, with 7 bases separating them. CDR1 WSHSY and CDR2 SAAADI come from the germline V gene. CDR3 size: 12 residues. For the CDR3, the DNA is TGCGCCAGCAGTGCGGGGGTCTATGGCTACACCTTC. This encodes CASSAGVYGYTF.

This chain joins TRBV7-2 and TRBJ2-7, with D possibly TRBD1 on 7 matching bases. The CDR3 is 15 amino acids. Germline V CDR1 and CDR2: SGHTA, FQGNSA. V shed 5 bases and J shed 3 bases, with 17 bases lying between them. The CDR3 bases are TGTGCCAGCAGCCCTTCCCCCAGGGGGGTCTACGAGCAGTACTTC. This translates into CASSPSPRGVYEQYF.

This chain uses TRBV5-1 with TRBJ2-1; D might be TRBD1 (5 bases). Trimming removed 2 bases at V and 2 bases at J, with 14 bases between. The germline V gene has CDR1 SGHRS and CDR2 YFSETQ. The CDR3 contains 16 residues. CDR3 amino acids: CASSFWGTLTYNEQFF. As DNA, the CDR3 is TGCGCCAGCAGCTTTTGGGGCACCCTAACCTACAATGAGCAGTTCTTC.

This clone was seen a single time. The chain is built from TRBV28 and TRBJ2-5; tentatively, D is TRBD1 (5 bases). Looked up from germline, CDR1 is MDHEN and CDR2 is SYDVKM. V lost 7 bases and J 5 bases, leaving 14 bases between the germline ends. The CDR3 is 13 residues long. In DNA form, the CDR3 reads TGTGCCAGCAAGGGGTGGGTGGAGGAGACCCAGTACTTC. It is translated as CASKGWVEETQYF.